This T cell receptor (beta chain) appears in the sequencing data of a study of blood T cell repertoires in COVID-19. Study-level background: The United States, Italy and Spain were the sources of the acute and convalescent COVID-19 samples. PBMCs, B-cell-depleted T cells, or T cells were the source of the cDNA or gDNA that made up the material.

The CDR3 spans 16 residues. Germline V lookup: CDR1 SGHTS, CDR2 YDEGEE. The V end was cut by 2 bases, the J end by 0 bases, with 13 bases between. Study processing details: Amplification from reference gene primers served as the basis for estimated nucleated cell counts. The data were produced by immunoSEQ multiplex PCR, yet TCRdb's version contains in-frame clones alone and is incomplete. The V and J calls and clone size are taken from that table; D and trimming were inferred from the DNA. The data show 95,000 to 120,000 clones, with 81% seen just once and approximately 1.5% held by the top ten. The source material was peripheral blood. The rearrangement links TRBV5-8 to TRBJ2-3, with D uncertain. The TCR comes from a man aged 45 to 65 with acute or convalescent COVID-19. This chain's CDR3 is CASSLGDSPSTDTQYF. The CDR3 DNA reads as TGTGCCAGCAGCTTAGGCGATAGCCCTAGCACAGATACGCAGTATTTT. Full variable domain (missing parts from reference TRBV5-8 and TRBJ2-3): EAGVTQSPTHLIKTRGQQATLRCSPISGHTSVYWYQQALGLGLQFLLWYDEGEERNRGNFPPRFSGRQFPNYSSELNVNALELEDSALYLCASSLGDSPSTDTQYFGPGTRLTVL.